These T cell receptor beta chains were read from a single sample in a study of T cell responses to AZD1222 COVID-19 vaccine. The method was immunoSEQ multiplex PCR; TCRdb's version includes in-frame clones alone and lacks a portion of them. Altogether 90,000 to 120,000 clones are present, approximately 90% being singletons, with the ten largest covering about 8.1%. Sequencing was performed on peripheral blood, taken 28 days after the second AZD1222 dose. The receptors here all came from an adult who received the AZD1222 COVID-19 vaccine. CDR3s include the opening cysteine and the closing phenylalanine or tryptophan.

V gene	CDR3 protein
TRBV6-5	CASSLDRPYEQYF
TRBV5-1	CASNTGTSDYEQYF
TRBV9	CASSGDTYGYTF
TRBV7-2	CASSQLTGQGPQPQHF
TRBV7-8	CASSLVGRGTASPGYTF
TRBV5-1	CASSPTSGSTGGNTIYF
TRBV6-1	CASSEALRASFF
TRBV4-1	CASSQIGQGEAGELFF
TRBV5-1	CASSLEVAGPYEQYF
TRBV5-4	CASSYDLGRQTLFTDTQYF
TRBV14	CASSQGSGNTIYF
TRBV29-1	CSVLTGAKYGYTF
TRBV7-9	CASSPPMGTTYEQYF
TRBV19	CASSTTGRSNQPQHF
TRBV7-2	CASSLALHPTNEKLFF
TRBV9	CASSVGGRNQPQHF
TRBV28	CASSPPSGSNYEQYF
TRBV11-2	CASSSHRGGANEQFF
TRBV5-1	CASSQGTANTEAFF
TRBV21-1	CASSKGSDRNLNQPQHF
TRBV6-2/TRBV6-3	CASSKGKRDEQFF
TRBV7-9	CASSLGTPYEQYF
TRBV28	CASSPGWGADTQYF
TRBV7-3	CASSFEGGPGDTQYF
TRBV30	CAWSRIYEQYF
TRBV27	CASSSRTRRRYNEQFF
TRBV5-1	CASSPGQGAMVNTEAFF
TRBV6-5	CASSLDRGKETQYF
TRBV27	CASSFGEGGTQYF
TRBV5-1	CASSLGETGRNEQFF
TRBV10-3	CAISDAAQIQETQYF
TRBV3-1/TRBV3-2	CASSPHGNTEAFF
TRBV20-1	CSASRGPDTDTQYF
TRBV6-5	CASSYWAPKEADTQYF
TRBV6-5	CASMGFPNTGELFF
TRBV18	CASSTGGLYEQYF
TRBV5-6	CASSLGSGNTIYF
TRBV5-4	CASSLFPGGARPDTQYF
TRBV15	CATSGLPGQLNEKLFF
TRBV10-3	CAISESLAGGDNEQFF
TRBV6-6	CASSYLTSGSTYEQYF
TRBV4-1	CASSQDRAFSSPLHF
TRBV7-9	CASSLAGRSPLHF
TRBV19	CASSMSTGPYGYTF
TRBV5-4	CASSTDRGQTTEAFF
TRBV4-1	CASSQDGGISPQHF
TRBV19	CASSRQILQGSSPLHF
TRBV23-1	CASKTGQTTDTQYF
TRBV19	CASSIRQGWTYEQYF
TRBV4-1	CASSQGPTGRGPQHF
TRBV12-3/TRBV12-4	CASSPRTNTEAFF
TRBV29-1	CSVYTGGGTEAFF
TRBV27	CASSTDRGLTYEQYF
TRBV3-1/TRBV3-2	CASSLIGTSRELTGELFF